This T cell receptor beta chain emerged from a study of beta chain features in type 1 diabetes. cDNA synthesis used the whole RNA isolate, giving expressed TCRB sequences. An average approximately 4 million reads came from naive, central memory and regulatory T cell samples. TCRdb's table, derived via immunoSEQ multiplex PCR, lists solely in-frame clones and lacks some. Among hundreds of thousands of clones listed, around 30% were seen once. General observations from the study: Whether TCRB rearrangement is influenced by HLA type was left unresolved in this analysis. When VDJ junctions were examined, type 1 diabetes patients showed fewer insertions and more deletions.

This CDR3 spans 14 amino acids. The germline CDR1 and CDR2 sequences are SGHNT and YYREEE (reference sequence). V trimming: 3 bases; J trimming: 2 bases; junction bases outside the gene matches: 4. With respect to this clone: Its cognate antigen is unknown.

V is TRBV5-4 and J is TRBJ2-5, with 7 bases lining up with TRBD2. The sample was naive CD4+ T cells from blood. The TCR sequence derives from a man between 18 and 29 years old in good health. CDR3 protein: CASSSPSGQETQYF. The CDR3 nucleotides read TGTGCCAGCAGCTCCCCTAGCGGTCAAGAGACCCAGTACTTC.